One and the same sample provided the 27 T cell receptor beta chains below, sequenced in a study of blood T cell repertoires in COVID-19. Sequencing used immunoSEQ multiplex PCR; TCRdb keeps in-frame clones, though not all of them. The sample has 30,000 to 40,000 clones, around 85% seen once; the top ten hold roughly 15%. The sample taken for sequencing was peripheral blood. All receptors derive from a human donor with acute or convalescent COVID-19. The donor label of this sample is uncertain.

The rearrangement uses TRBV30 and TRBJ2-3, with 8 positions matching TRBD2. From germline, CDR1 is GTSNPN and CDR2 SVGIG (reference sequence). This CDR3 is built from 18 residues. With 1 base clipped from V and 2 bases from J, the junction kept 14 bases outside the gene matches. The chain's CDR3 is CAWSGLAGQQRTTDTQYF. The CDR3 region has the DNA TGTGCCTGGAGTGGGCTAGCGGGCCAACAAAGGACCACAGATACGCAGTATTTT.

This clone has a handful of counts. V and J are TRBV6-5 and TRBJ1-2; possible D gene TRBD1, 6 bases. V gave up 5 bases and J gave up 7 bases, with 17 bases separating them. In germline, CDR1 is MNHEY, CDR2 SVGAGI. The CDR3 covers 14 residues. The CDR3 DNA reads TGTGCCAGCAGTACAGGGTTCAGAGGTGGTGGCTACACCTTC. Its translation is CASSTGFRGGGYTF.

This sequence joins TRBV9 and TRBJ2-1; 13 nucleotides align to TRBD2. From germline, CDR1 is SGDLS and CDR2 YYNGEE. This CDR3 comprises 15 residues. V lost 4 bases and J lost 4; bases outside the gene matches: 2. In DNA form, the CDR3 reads TGTGCCAGCAGCCCGGGACTAGCGGGGTACAATGAGCAGTTCTTC. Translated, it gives CASSPGLAGYNEQFF.

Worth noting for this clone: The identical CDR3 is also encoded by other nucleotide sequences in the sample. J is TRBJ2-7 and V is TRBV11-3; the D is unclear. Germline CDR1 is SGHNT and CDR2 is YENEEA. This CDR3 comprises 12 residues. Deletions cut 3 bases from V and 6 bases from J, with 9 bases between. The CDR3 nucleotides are TGTGCCAGCAGCTTTTCTAGTGGCGAGCAGTACTTC. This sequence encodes CASSFSSGEQYF.

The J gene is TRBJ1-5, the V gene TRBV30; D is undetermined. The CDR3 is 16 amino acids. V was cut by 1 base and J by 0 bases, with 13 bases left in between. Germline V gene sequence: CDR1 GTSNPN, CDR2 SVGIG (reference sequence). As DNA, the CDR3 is TGTGCCTGGAGTGCCCCACGAAGCAATAGCAATCAGCCCCAGCATTTT. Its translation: CAWSAPRSNSNQPQHF.

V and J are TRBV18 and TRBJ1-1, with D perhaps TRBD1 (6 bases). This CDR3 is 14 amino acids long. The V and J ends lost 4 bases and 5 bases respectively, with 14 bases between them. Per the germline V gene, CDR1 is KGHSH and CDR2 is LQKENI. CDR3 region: CASSQLGGATEAFF. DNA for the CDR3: TGTGCCAGCTCACAATTAGGGGGGGCGACTGAAGCTTTCTTT.

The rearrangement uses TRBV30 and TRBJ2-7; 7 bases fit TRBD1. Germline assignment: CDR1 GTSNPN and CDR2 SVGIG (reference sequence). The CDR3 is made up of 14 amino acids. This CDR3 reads CAWDMGQQTYEQYF. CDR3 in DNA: TGTGCTTGGGATATGGGACAGCAAACCTACGAGCAGTACTTC.

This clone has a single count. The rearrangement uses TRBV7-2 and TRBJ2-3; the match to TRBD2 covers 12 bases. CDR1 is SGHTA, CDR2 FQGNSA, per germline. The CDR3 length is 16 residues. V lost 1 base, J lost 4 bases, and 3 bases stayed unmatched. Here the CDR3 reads CASSLVSSGGADTQYF. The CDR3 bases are TGTGCCAGCAGCTTAGTATCTAGCGGGGGGGCAGATACGCAGTATTTT.

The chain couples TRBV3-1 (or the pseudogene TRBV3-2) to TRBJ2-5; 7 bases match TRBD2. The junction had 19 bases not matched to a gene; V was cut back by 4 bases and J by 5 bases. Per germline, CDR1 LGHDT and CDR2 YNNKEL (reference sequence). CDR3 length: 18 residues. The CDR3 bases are TGTGCCAGCAGCCCCCGGGTTCACCGGGACTATGGTGAGGAGACCCAGTACTTC. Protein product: CASSPRVHRDYGEETQYF.

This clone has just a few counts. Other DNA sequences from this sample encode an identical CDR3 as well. The CDR3 spells CASSLMNTEAFF. In DNA form, the CDR3 reads TGTGCCAGCAGTCTTATGAACACTGAAGCTTTCTTT. The chain employs TRBV6-2 or TRBV6-3 and TRBJ1-1; D call uncertain. Germline V gene sequence: CDR1 MNHEY, CDR2 SVGEGT. Trimming pared 5 bases from V and 0 bases from J, leaving 4 bases between. The CDR3 sequence is 12 residues long.

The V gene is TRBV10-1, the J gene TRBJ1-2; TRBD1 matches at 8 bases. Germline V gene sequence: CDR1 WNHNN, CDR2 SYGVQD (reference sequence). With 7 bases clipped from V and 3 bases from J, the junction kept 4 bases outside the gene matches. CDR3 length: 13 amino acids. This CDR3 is CASTGGADYGYTF. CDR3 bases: TGCGCCAGCACAGGGGGCGCCGACTATGGCTACACCTTC.

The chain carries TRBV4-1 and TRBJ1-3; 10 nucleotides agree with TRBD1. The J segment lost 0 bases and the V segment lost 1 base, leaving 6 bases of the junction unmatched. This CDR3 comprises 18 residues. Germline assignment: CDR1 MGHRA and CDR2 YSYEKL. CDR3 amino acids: CASSQVGTGVFSGNTIYF. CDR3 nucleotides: TGCGCCAGCAGCCAAGTTGGGACAGGGGTTTTCTCTGGAAACACCATATATTTT.

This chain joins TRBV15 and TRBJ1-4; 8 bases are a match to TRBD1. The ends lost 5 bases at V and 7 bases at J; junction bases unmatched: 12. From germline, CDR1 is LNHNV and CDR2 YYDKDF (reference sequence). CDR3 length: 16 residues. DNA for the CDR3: TGTGCCACCAGCCCGCAGGGACAGGCTGTTGGTGAAAAACTGTTTTTT. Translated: CATSPQGQAVGEKLFF.

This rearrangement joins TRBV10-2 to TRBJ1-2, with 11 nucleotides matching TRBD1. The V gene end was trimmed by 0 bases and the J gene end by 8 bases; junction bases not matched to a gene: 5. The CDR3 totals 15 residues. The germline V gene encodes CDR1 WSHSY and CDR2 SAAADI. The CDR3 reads CASSESGTGGEGYTF. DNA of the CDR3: TGCGCCAGCAGTGAGTCTGGGACAGGGGGTGAGGGCTACACCTTC.

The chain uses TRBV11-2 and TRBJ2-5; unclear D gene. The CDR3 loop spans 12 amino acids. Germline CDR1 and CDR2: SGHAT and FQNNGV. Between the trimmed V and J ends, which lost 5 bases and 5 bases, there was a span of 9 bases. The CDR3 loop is CASSKTGETQYF. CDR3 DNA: TGTGCCAGCAGCAAGACCGGGGAGACCCAGTACTTC.

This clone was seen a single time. CDR3 amino acids: CASSLTGSVDTEAFF. The CDR3 region has the DNA TGCGCCAGCAGCTTGACAGGGTCGGTGGACACTGAAGCTTTCTTT. The rearrangement uses TRBV5-1 and TRBJ1-1; maybe TRBD1 (6 bases). The CDR3 runs to 15 residues. The V and J ends lost 1 base and 3 bases respectively, with 13 bases between them. Germline V gene data show CDR1 as SGHRS and CDR2 as YFSETQ.

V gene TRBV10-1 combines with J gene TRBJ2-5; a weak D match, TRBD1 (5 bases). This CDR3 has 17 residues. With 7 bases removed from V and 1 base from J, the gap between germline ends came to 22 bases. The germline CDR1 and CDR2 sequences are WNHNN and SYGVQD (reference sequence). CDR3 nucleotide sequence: TGCGCCAGCATTCAAGGGTGGCAGGGCCGAACCCAAGAGACCCAGTACTTC. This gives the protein CASIQGWQGRTQETQYF.

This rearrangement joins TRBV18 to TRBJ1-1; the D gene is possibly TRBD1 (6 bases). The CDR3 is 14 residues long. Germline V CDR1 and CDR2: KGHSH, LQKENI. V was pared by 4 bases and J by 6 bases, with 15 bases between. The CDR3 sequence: CASSQGPGESEAFF. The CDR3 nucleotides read TGTGCCAGCTCACAGGGTCCAGGGGAGTCTGAAGCTTTCTTT.

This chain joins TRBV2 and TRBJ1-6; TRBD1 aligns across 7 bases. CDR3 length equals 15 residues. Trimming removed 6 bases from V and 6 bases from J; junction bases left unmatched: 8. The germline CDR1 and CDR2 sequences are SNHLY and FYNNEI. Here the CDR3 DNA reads TGTGCCAGCAGCCCAACCGGGACAGTTAATTCACCCCTCCACTTT. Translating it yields CASSPTGTVNSPLHF.

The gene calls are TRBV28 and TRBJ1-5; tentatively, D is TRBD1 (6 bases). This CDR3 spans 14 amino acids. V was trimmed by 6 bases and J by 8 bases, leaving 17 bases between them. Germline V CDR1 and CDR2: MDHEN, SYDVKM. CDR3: CASRGTTGLEPQHF. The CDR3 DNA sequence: TGTGCCAGCAGGGGGACTACAGGGTTGGAGCCCCAGCATTTT. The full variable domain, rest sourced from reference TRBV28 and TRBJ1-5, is DVKVTQSSRYLVKRTGEKVFLECVQDMDHENMFWYRQDPGLGLRLIYFSYDVKMKEKGDIPEGYSVSREKKERFSLILESASTNQTSMYLCASRGTTGLEPQHFGDGTRLSIL.

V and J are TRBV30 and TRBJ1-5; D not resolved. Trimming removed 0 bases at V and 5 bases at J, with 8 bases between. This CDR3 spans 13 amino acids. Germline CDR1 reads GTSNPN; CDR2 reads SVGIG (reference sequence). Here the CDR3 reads CAWSVSSDQPQHF. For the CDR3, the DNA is TGTGCCTGGAGTGTTAGCTCGGATCAGCCCCAGCATTTT.

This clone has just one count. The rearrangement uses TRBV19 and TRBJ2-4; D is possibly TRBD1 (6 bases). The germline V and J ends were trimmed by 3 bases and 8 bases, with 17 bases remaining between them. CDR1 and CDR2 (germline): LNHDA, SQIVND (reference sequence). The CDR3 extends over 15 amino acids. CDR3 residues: CASSMPQGYLDIQYF. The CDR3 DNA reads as TGTGCCAGTAGTATGCCCCAGGGGTACCTCGACATTCAGTACTTC.

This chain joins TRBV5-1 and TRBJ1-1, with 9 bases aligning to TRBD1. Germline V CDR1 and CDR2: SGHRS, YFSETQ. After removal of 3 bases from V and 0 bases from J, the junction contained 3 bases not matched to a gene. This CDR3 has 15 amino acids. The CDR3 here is CASSWTGALNTEAFF. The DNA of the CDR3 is TGCGCCAGCAGCTGGACAGGGGCCCTGAACACTGAAGCTTTCTTT.

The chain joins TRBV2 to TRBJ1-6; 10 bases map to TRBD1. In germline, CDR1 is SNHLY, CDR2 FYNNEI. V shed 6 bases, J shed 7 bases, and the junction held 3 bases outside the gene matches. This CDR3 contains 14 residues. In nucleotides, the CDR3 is TGTGCCAGCAGAACGACAGGGGGCAATTCACCCCTCCACTTT. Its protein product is CASRTTGGNSPLHF.

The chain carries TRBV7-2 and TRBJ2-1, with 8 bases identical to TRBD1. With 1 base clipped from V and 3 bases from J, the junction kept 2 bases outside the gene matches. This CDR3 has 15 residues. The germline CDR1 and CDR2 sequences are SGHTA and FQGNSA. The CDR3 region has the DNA TGTGCCAGCAGCTTAGGACAGGGGTTCTACAATGAGCAGTTCTTC. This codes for CASSLGQGFYNEQFF.

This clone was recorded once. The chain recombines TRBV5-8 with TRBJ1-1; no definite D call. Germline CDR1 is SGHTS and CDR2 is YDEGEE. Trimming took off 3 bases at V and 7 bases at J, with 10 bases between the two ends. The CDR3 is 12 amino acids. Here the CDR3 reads CASSYNQNEAFF. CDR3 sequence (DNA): TGTGCCAGCAGCTATAACCAGAATGAAGCTTTCTTT.

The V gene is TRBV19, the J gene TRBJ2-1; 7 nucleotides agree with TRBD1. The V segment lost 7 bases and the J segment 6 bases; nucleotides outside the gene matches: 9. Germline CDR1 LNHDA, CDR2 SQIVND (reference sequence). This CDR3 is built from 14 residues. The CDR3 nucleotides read TGTGCCAGTAAAAGACAGGGTGTGGGCAATGAGCAGTTCTTC. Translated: CASKRQGVGNEQFF.